This entry lists 15 T cell receptor beta chains sequenced from one sample in a study of blood T cells in healthy people across ages. Sample-barcoded 5' priming and a J-beta primer mix drove a second PCR of 7 to 11 cycles. In TCRdb, the 5' RACE reads were re-called with MiXCR into one record per CDR3 protein. The sample contains approximately 1.5 million distinct CDR3 sequences, about 42% of which appear only once. Sequencing was done on a sample of blood. All receptors come from a woman between 18 and 29 years old in good health.

This chain joins TRBV27 and TRBJ2-1; TRBD2 matches at 8 bases. CDR1 and CDR2 from the germline V gene are MNHEY and SMNVEV (reference sequence). V was pared by 7 bases and J by 6 bases, with 11 bases of the junction left unmatched. This CDR3 region has 15 residues. CDR3 residues: CASKDSGARPNEQFF. CDR3 sequence (DNA): TGTGCCAGCAAAGATAGCGGGGCTAGACCCAATGAGCAGTTCTTC.

The CDR3 coding sequence is TGCGCCAGCAGCCAGATAGCGGGCACGTCCTACAATGAGCAGTTCTTC. Translation gives CASSQIAGTSYNEQFF. This chain links TRBV4-1 with TRBJ2-1; TRBD2 aligns across 7 bases. This CDR3 has 16 residues. CDR1 and CDR2 from the germline V gene are MGHRA and YSYEKL. Trimming cost V 3 bases and J 1 base; bases outside gene matches: 6.

The CDR3 DNA reads as TGTGCCAGCAGTGTGACTAGCGGGAGGTCTGGGGGCGAGCAGTTCTTC. This sequence encodes CASSVTSGRSGGEQFF. V gene TRBV6-2 or TRBV6-3 combines with J gene TRBJ2-1; TRBD2 matches at 13 bases. Per germline, CDR1 MNHEY and CDR2 SVGEGT. The J segment lost 10 bases and the V segment lost 5 bases, leaving 11 bases of the junction unmatched. The CDR3 loop spans 16 amino acids.

This clonotype was seen many times. The chain employs TRBV20-1 and TRBJ2-7; 7 bases map to TRBD1. The germline V gene has CDR1 DFQATT and CDR2 SNEGSKA (reference sequence). This CDR3 has 14 residues. V dropped 2 bases and J dropped 7; count of bases not matched to a gene: 11. CDR3 region: CSARPVGQALEQYF. CDR3 DNA: TGCAGTGCTAGACCCGTCGGACAGGCCCTAGAGCAGTACTTC.

The rearrangement joins TRBV30 to TRBJ2-7; the match to TRBD2 covers 9 bases. This CDR3 is 13 amino acids long. Germline trimming cut 7 bases from V and 5 bases from J; bases unmatched to any gene: 9. Germline values: CDR1 GTSNPN, CDR2 SVGIG (reference sequence). CDR3 nucleotides: TGTGCCTTGCAGGGACTAGCCGCACACGAGCAGTACTTC. This encodes CALQGLAAHEQYF.

The V and J genes are TRBV28 and TRBJ2-7, with D unresolved. V lost 1 base and J lost 3, with 7 bases in between. Germline V CDR1 and CDR2: MDHEN, SYDVKM. The CDR3 is 13 residues long. In DNA form, the CDR3 reads TGTGCCAGCAGTTTATTTAGTAACTACGAGCAGTACTTC. Translated, it gives CASSLFSNYEQYF.

The chain joins TRBV5-1 to TRBJ2-1; TRBD2 matches at 8 bases. This CDR3 comprises 15 residues. V was clipped by 7 bases and J by 6 bases; unmatched bases: 12. Per germline, CDR1 SGHRS and CDR2 YFSETQ. CDR3 in DNA: TGCGCCAGCGGAACCGGGACTAGTCCTCTCAATGAGCAGTTCTTC. This translates into CASGTGTSPLNEQFF.

The V call is TRBV20-1, the J call TRBJ2-3; 10 positions match TRBD2. V was pared by 6 bases and J by 4 bases, with 13 bases of the junction left unmatched. This CDR3 spans 16 amino acids. In germline, CDR1 is DFQATT, CDR2 SNEGSKA (reference sequence). The CDR3 here is CSATQLAGVLPDTQYF. In nucleotides, the CDR3 is TGCAGTGCGACACAGCTAGCGGGAGTACTCCCAGATACGCAGTATTTT.

This clonotype has a handful of counts. The chain uses TRBV12-3 or TRBV12-4 and TRBJ2-5; D is perhaps TRBD1 (6 bases). Trimming took off 5 bases at V and 2 bases at J, with 12 bases between the two ends. CDR3 length: 14 amino acids. CDR3 amino acids: CASSQPTGQETQYF. The CDR3 DNA reads as TGTGCCAGCAGTCAACCGACAGGTCAAGAGACCCAGTACTTC.

The rearrangement joins TRBV28 to TRBJ1-1; TRBD1 matches at 9 bases. CDR1 MDHEN and CDR2 SYDVKM come from the germline V gene. This CDR3 contains 24 residues. V lost 4 bases, J lost 3 bases, and 33 bases stayed unmatched. CDR3 DNA: TGTGCCAGCAGTTCCATCTTCCCCACCAAACCGACAGGGGGTGGCCGGTCCCCACACACTGAAGCTTTCTTT. Its translation is CASSSIFPTKPTGGGRSPHTEAFF.

This clonotype was observed a few times. The chain combines TRBV6-6 with TRBJ1-1, with unresolved D. The CDR3 contains 15 residues. V was cut by 4 bases and J by 2 bases, with 14 bases left in between. Germline-derived CDR1 and CDR2 are MNHNY and SVGAGI (reference sequence). Here the CDR3 reads CASSSPREGNTEAFF. The CDR3 coding sequence is TGTGCCAGCAGTTCCCCGCGCGAGGGCAACACTGAAGCTTTCTTT.

This clonotype was picked up many times. This chain connects TRBV5-5 to TRBJ2-5, with 12 bases matching TRBD2. CDR1 is SGHKS and CDR2 is YYEKEE in the germline V gene (reference sequence). The CDR3 loop spans 15 amino acids. Trimming took 9 bases from V and 4 from J; bases not matched to a gene: 10. DNA for the CDR3: TGTGCCAAAAGCCAACCGGGACTAGCGGGAGAGACCCAGTACTTC. Encoded protein: CAKSQPGLAGETQYF.

V is TRBV20-1 and J is TRBJ2-1; the match to TRBD2 covers 8 bases. The V segment lost 6 bases and the J segment 4 bases; nucleotides outside the gene matches: 8. This CDR3 has 14 amino acids. Germline V lookup: CDR1 DFQATT, CDR2 SNEGSKA (reference sequence). The CDR3 loop is CSAWGLAGYNEQFF. The DNA for the CDR3 is TGCAGTGCCTGGGGGCTAGCGGGTTACAATGAGCAGTTCTTC.

The V and J genes are TRBV6-1 and TRBJ2-5; possibly TRBD2 for D (6 bases). Trimming shortened V by 1 base and J by 11 bases, and 20 bases separated the two germline ends. Germline CDR1 is MNHNS and CDR2 is SASEGT. There are 15 residues in the CDR3. The DNA of the CDR3 is TGTGCCAGCAGTGAAGTGGGGGGAGCCTACAATGAGCAGTACTTC. This codes for CASSEVGGAYNEQYF.

This clonotype occurred a few times. V usage is TRBV20-1 and J usage is TRBJ1-2; tentative D call: TRBD1 (5 bases). The CDR3 sequence is 13 residues long. V dropped 6 bases and J dropped 2 bases, with 13 bases sitting between them. CDR1 is DFQATT and CDR2 is SNEGSKA in the germline V gene (reference sequence). CDR3 sequence reads: CSAVPGGNYGYTF. The CDR3 DNA follows: TGCAGTGCCGTCCCGGGGGGGAACTATGGCTACACCTTC.